This T cell receptor beta chain is drawn from a study of control samples from healthy donors and cancer patients. CDR3 length equals 14 residues. Trimming at V came to 7 bases and at J to 4 bases, leaving 7 bases not matched to a gene. Germline CDR1 and CDR2: LNHDA and SQIVND (reference sequence). Data came from immunoSEQ multiplex PCR; TCRdb stores just in-frame clones and leaves some out. The data hold about 170,000 clones, with 91% observed a single time. This clonotype originated in a woman younger than 45 in good health. V usage is TRBV19 and J usage is TRBJ1-1; 9 positions match TRBD1. What was sequenced was blood. The CDR3 DNA sequence: TGTGCCAGTAAACAGGGGGCGGGAGGCACTGAAGCTTTCTTT. Residues: CASKQGAGGTEAFF.